The clone carrying this TCR beta chain was observed at least ten times. Its antigen is currently unknown. The data derive from a study of T-cell reconstitution after alpha-beta-depleted transplantation in children. Study-wide points: Where alpha-beta T cells came from about two months after transplant was reportedly several hundred expanded graft clones.

TCRbeta library preparation incorporated unique molecular identifiers. From the PCR reads, TCRdb called clonotypes with MiXCR, one entry per CDR3 protein. The sample consists of about 250,000 distinct CDR3 sequences, around 25% of them appearing once. The CDR3 covers 14 residues. V shed 3 bases and J shed 5 bases, with 10 bases lying between them. This chain uses TRBV12-3 or TRBV12-4 with TRBJ1-4; D is unresolved. This TCR derives from a female patient aged 2-10 years who had a stem cell transplant for congenital amegakaryocytic thrombocytopenia, so the T cells may come from the graft donor. This specimen was PBMCs, mostly from graft donor cells, taken 360 days after TCRalphabeta/CD19-depleted stem cell transplant. CDR3 sequence reads: CASSFVSGNEKLFF. CDR3 DNA sequence: TGTGCCAGCAGTTTTGTCTCCGGAAATGAAAAACTGTTTTTT.